This TCR beta chain appears in the sequencing data of a study of shared clonotypes between healthy human individuals. Looking at the study overall: Per donor, three plates held CD4 naive cells, three held CD4 memory, two held CD8 naive and one held CD8 memory.

Study conclusions and caveats: Sample collection involved blood only; tissue repertoires are likely different. In contrast to clonotypes shared by all four donors, non-shared clonotypes had lower generation probabilities.

Assay: immunoSEQ multiplex PCR; the TCRdb copy retains only in-frame clones and omits some. The table lists about 1.1 million clones, 70% to 85% of them singletons, with roughly 0.83% in the top ten. Regarding this clone: Antigen specificity is unknown.

Losses at the gene ends were 5 bases for V and 6 bases for J; bases not matched to a gene: 10. Germline V gene data show CDR1 as MNHEY and CDR2 as SVGAGI. This CDR3 contains 15 residues. The receptor was derived from a young man in good health. Some clones in this sample may be carry-over from other donors' samples. Sequencing used memory CD4+ T cells from PBMCs. Subset reported: CD45RA-negative fraction. The genes are TRBV6-5 and TRBJ2-1; TRBD1 aligns across 7 bases. CDR3 in amino acids: CASSLRQGRSNEQFF. The CDR3 nucleotides read TGTGCCAGCAGTCTACGACAGGGAAGGAGCAATGAGCAGTTCTTC.